The 24 T cell receptor beta chains below all came from one sample that was sequenced in a study of blood T cells in healthy people across ages. Then a second PCR, running about 7 to 11 cycles, was carried out with a sample-barcoded 5' primer and a J-beta primer mix. TCRdb independently ran MiXCR on the 5' RACE reads; one entry per CDR3 protein. The table has 1.5 million to 2 million distinct CDR3 sequences, 28% seen once. Sequencing was performed on blood. The receptors stem from a woman in her twenties or thirties in good health.

This clonotype was seen a few times. The chain recombines TRBV6-6 with TRBJ2-2; 7 bases fit TRBD1. V shed 6 bases, J shed 1 base, and the junction held 8 bases outside the gene matches. The CDR3 extends over 16 amino acids. Germline V gives CDR1 MNHNY, CDR2 SVGAGI (reference sequence). The CDR3 nucleotides are TGTGCCAGCAGGCCAAACCGGGACAGGAACACCGGGGAGCTGTTTTTT. Its translation: CASRPNRDRNTGELFF.

This clonotype was picked up a small number of times. The V call is TRBV3-1, the J call TRBJ1-5; TRBD1 aligns across 8 bases. With V trimmed by 0 bases and J by 4 bases, 2 bases remained unmatched. This CDR3 contains 15 residues. Germline CDR1 reads LGHDT; CDR2 reads YNNKEL (reference sequence). The CDR3 DNA reads as TGTGCCAGCAGCCAAGAAACAGGGGGGAATCAGCCCCAGCATTTT. Translated: CASSQETGGNQPQHF. The variable domain in full, completed from reference TRBV3-1 and TRBJ1-5, reads DTAVSQTPKYLVTQMGNDKSIKCEQNLGHDTMYWYKQDSKKFLKIMFSYNNKELIINETVPNRFSPKSPDKAHLNLHINSLELGDSAVYFCASSQETGGNQPQHFGDGTRLSIL.

The chain has TRBV2 and TRBJ2-3, with a possible D match to TRBD2 (5 bases). Germline assignment: CDR1 SNHLY and CDR2 FYNNEI. This CDR3 has 15 residues. V lost 2 bases, J lost 4 bases, and 13 bases lay in between. The chain's CDR3 is CASSEWTGWSDTQYF. In nucleotides, the CDR3 is TGTGCCAGCAGTGAATGGACGGGGTGGTCAGATACGCAGTATTTT.

For the CDR3, the DNA is TGTGCCACCAGTGATGGAGGGGCCCCTTCCTCCTACAATGAGCAGTTCTTC. The encoded protein is CATSDGGAPSSYNEQFF. This chain joins TRBV24-1 and TRBJ2-1; a weak D match, TRBD2 (6 bases). V lost 3 bases to trimming and J lost 0 bases, with 14 bases between them. The CDR3 is 17 amino acids. CDR1 KGHDR and CDR2 SFDVKD come from the germline V gene.

This clonotype has a handful of counts. The chain joins TRBV5-1 to TRBJ2-3; 7 bases are shared with TRBD1. This CDR3 is 14 amino acids long. Germline CDR1 SGHRS, CDR2 YFSETQ. The J segment lost 9 bases and the V segment lost 1 base, leaving 8 bases of the junction unmatched. In nucleotides, the CDR3 is TGCGCCAGCAGCTTGTTCGAGACAGGGAGCACGCAGTATTTT. Its protein product is CASSLFETGSTQYF.

This clonotype was detected many times. V is TRBV21-1 and J is TRBJ2-7. TRBV21-1 is a pseudogene locus. This CDR3 contains 15 residues. The CDR3 protein is CASSKEERDSYEQYF. The CDR3, as DNA: TGTGCCAGCAGCAAAGAGGAACGGGACTCCTACGAGCAGTACTTC.

The genes are TRBV11-2 and TRBJ2-4; 9 bases are a match to TRBD2. V lost 5 bases and J lost 0; bases outside the gene matches: 8. CDR1 and CDR2 (germline): SGHAT, FQNNGV. The CDR3 extends over 17 amino acids. CDR3: CASSRALAGLAKNIQYF. DNA for the CDR3: TGTGCCAGCAGCAGAGCACTAGCGGGCCTAGCCAAAAACATTCAGTACTTC.

The sample holds many counts of this clonotype. The chain joins TRBV20-1 to TRBJ2-5; tentative D call: TRBD2 (6 bases). V was shortened by 5 bases and J by 7 bases, with 14 bases between the two germline ends. The germline V gene encodes CDR1 DFQATT and CDR2 SNEGSKA (reference sequence). The CDR3 spans 12 residues. In nucleotides, the CDR3 is TGCAGTGCTTCGACTAGTAGTTGGACCCAGTACTTC. Residues: CSASTSSWTQYF.

This clonotype occurred a few times. The rearrangement links TRBV24-1 to TRBJ2-2; tentative D call: TRBD1 (6 bases). CDR1 is KGHDR and CDR2 is SFDVKD in the germline V gene. CDR3 length equals 15 residues. V was cut by 3 bases and J by 2 bases, with 9 bases left in between. The CDR3 here is CATSDTGTNTGELFF. The CDR3 DNA is TGTGCCACCAGTGATACCGGGACAAACACCGGGGAGCTGTTTTTT.

As for this clonotype: At one end the junction does not follow the germline gene, possibly because of a read error. V is TRBV6-5 and J is TRBJ2-3, with D hard to call. CDR3 size: 14 residues. CDR1 and CDR2 from the germline V gene are MNHEY and SVGAGI. The CDR3 sequence is CDSTPMASTDTQYF. For the CDR3, the DNA is TGTGACAGCACTCCCATGGCTAGCACAGATACGCAGTATTTT.

Only a few counts were recorded for this clonotype. Here the CDR3 DNA reads TGTGCCAGCAGTTTCGGGCGGCGGGGAACTGAAGCTTTCTTT. Its translation: CASSFGRRGTEAFF. The V gene is TRBV12-3 or TRBV12-4, the J gene TRBJ1-1; no reliable D call. CDR3 length: 14 amino acids. V dropped 3 bases and J dropped 5 bases, with 13 bases sitting between them.

Concerning this clonotype itself: A much larger clone differs by one base, so this may be a read error. The chain is built from TRBV5-1 and TRBJ2-5; 11 bases are shared with TRBD1. TRBJ2-7 matches the DNA end more closely, so the J call is doubtful. Looked up from germline, CDR1 is SGHRS and CDR2 is YFSETQ. CDR3 length equals 15 residues. CDR3 in DNA: TGCGCCAGCAGATCGGACAGGGGGCTTGGCTTCGAGCAGTACTTC. It specifies CASRSDRGLGFEQYF.

The chain uses TRBV12-3 or TRBV12-4 and TRBJ1-2; the match to TRBD1 covers 7 bases. This CDR3 spans 14 amino acids. V shed 3 bases and J 2 bases; nucleotides not matched to a gene: 3. Written as DNA, the CDR3 is TGTGCCAGCAGTTTTCAGGACAGGAACTATGGCTACACCTTC. Encoded protein: CASSFQDRNYGYTF.

There are many counts of this clonotype. The chain employs TRBV29-1 and TRBJ2-7; D unresolved. V was cut by 4 bases and J by 4 bases, with 14 bases left in between. The CDR3 has 13 residues. CDR1 is SQVTM and CDR2 is ANQGSEA in the germline V gene. The CDR3 here is CSVGIALPYEQYF. The DNA for the CDR3 is TGCAGCGTTGGTATTGCACTTCCTTACGAGCAGTACTTC.

The genes are TRBV12-3 or TRBV12-4 and TRBJ2-3; no firm D call. V was cut by 7 bases and J by 0 bases, with 11 bases left in between. The CDR3 contains 14 residues. In DNA form, the CDR3 reads TGTGCCAGCACCCTGAGCGTCAGCACAGATACGCAGTATTTT. It encodes CASTLSVSTDTQYF.

This clonotype showed up just a few times. The chain combines TRBV9 with TRBJ2-3, with 8 bases that match TRBD2. J lost 1 base, V lost 3 bases, and 7 bases had no gene match. The CDR3 spans 16 residues. Germline CDR1 is SGDLS and CDR2 is YYNGEE. The CDR3 coding sequence is TGTGCCAGCAGCGCACAGACTAGCGCCGGCACAGATACGCAGTATTTT. It specifies CASSAQTSAGTDTQYF.

This clonotype was counted a few times. In DNA form, the CDR3 reads TGTGCCAGCAGCTATACAGGGAATCAGCCCCAGCATTTT. Residues: CASSYTGNQPQHF. The chain couples TRBV7-9 to TRBJ1-5; D is perhaps TRBD1 (6 bases). The V and J ends lost 4 bases and 4 bases respectively, with 8 bases between them. The CDR3 consists of 13 residues. Germline V lookup: CDR1 SEHNR, CDR2 FQNEAQ (reference sequence).

There are many counts of this clonotype. The chain has TRBV11-2 and TRBJ2-7; no reliable D call. V shed 3 bases and J shed 6 bases, with 9 bases lying between them. Germline lookup yields CDR1 SGHAT and CDR2 FQNNGV. This CDR3 region has 12 residues. The CDR3 sequence is CASSFADLEQYF. The CDR3 nucleotides read TGTGCCAGCAGCTTCGCGGATCTCGAGCAGTACTTC.

This chain uses TRBV4-1 with TRBJ2-7, with TRBD2 identical over 8 bases. Germline V gene data show CDR1 as MGHRA and CDR2 as YSYEKL. V lost 6 bases and J lost 7; bases outside the gene matches: 14. The CDR3 sequence is 15 residues long. CDR3 in amino acids: CASSHPAGANNEQYF. Written as DNA, the CDR3 is TGCGCCAGCAGTCACCCAGCGGGGGCCAACAATGAGCAGTACTTC.

The rearrangement uses TRBV7-6 and TRBJ1-1; D unclear. Per germline, CDR1 SGHVS and CDR2 FNYEAQ. The CDR3 runs to 13 residues. The V end was cut by 3 bases, the J end by 2 bases, with 7 bases between. CDR3 nucleotides: TGTGCCAGCAGCTTCCTGGATAACACTGAAGCTTTCTTT. Amino acids: CASSFLDNTEAFF. The full variable domain, with the rest looked up from reference TRBV7-6 and TRBJ1-1, is GAGVSQSPRYKVTKRGQDVALRCDPISGHVSLYWYRQALGQGPEFLTYFNYEAQQDKSGLPNDRFSAERPEGSISTLTIQRTEQRDSAMYRCASSFLDNTEAFFGQGTRLTVV.

V is TRBV6-6 and J is TRBJ2-7, with D unresolved. Deletions cut 7 bases from V and 5 bases from J, with 15 bases between. The CDR3 covers 13 residues. The germline CDR1 and CDR2 sequences are MNHNY and SVGAGI (reference sequence). In nucleotides, the CDR3 is TGTGCCAGCACCCTTGGGGTAACGAACGAGCAGTACTTC. Its translation: CASTLGVTNEQYF.

This clonotype was observed a few times. The chain is built from TRBV28 and TRBJ1-1; D is unclear. With 10 bases removed from V and 4 bases from J, the gap between germline ends came to 10 bases. The length of the CDR3 is 11 residues. Germline V gives CDR1 MDHEN, CDR2 SYDVKM. The CDR3 DNA is TGTGCCACTCAGGAGGTCACTGAAGCTTTCTTT. Translating it yields CATQEVTEAFF.

Notes on this clonotype: This may be a read error: a much more frequent sequence differs by one nucleotide. In nucleotides, the CDR3 is TGCGCCTCCGGAGCATCCTACAATGAGCAGTACTTC. This codes for CASGASYNEQYF. The rearrangement links TRBV10-2 to TRBJ2-1; D uncertain. The assigned J gene may be wrong: the sequence end matches TRBJ2-7 better. CDR3 length: 12 amino acids. The V gene's germline CDR1 is WSHSY and CDR2 SAAADI.

The rearrangement links TRBV6-2 or TRBV6-3 to TRBJ1-2; 8 bases are shared with TRBD1. The CDR3 consists of 14 residues. Germline V gene lookup returns CDR1 MNHEY and CDR2 SVGEGT. V lost 5 bases, J lost 6 bases, and 8 bases stayed unmatched. The chain's CDR3 is CASSDLQGADGYTF. The CDR3 DNA reads TGTGCCAGCAGTGACCTTCAGGGGGCGGATGGCTACACCTTC.